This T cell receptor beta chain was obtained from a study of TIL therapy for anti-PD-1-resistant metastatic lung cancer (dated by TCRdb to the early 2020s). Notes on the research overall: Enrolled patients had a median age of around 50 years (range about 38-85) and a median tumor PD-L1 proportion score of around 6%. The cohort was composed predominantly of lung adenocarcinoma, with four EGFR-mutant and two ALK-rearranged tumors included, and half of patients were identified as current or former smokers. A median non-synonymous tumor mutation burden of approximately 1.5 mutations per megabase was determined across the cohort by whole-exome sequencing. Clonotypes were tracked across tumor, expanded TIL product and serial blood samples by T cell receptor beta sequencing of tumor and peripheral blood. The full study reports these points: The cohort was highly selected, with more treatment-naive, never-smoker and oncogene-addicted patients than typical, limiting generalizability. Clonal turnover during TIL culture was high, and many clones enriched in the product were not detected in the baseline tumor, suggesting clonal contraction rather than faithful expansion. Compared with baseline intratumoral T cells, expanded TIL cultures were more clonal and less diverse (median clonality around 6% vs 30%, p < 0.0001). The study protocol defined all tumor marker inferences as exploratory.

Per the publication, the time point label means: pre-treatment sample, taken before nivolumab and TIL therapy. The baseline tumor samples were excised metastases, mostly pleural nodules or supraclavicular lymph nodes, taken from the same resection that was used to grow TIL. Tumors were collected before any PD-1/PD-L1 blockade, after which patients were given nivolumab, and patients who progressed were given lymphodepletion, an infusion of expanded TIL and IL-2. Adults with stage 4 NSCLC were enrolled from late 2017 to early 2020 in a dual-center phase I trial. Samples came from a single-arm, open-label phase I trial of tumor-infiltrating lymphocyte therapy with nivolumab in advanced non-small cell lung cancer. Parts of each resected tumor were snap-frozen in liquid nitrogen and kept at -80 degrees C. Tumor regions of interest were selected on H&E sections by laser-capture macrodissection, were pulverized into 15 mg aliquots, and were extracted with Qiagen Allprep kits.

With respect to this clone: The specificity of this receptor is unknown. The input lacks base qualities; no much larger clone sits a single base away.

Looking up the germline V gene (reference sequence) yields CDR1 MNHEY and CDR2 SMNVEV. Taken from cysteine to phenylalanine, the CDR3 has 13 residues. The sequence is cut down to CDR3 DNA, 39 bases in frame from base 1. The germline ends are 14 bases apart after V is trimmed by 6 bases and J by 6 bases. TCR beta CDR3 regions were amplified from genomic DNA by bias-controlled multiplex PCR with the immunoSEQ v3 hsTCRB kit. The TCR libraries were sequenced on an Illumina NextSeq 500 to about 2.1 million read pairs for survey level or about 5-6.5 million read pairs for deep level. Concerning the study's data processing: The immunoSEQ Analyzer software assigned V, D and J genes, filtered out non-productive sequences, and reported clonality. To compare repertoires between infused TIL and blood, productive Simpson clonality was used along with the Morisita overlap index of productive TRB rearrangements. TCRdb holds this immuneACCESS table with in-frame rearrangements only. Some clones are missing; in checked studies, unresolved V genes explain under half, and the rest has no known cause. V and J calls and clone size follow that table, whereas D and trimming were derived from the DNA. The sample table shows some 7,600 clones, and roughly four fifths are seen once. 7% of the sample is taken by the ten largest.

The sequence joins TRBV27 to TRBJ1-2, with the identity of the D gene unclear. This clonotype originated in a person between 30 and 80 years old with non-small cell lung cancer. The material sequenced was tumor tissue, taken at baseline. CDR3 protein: CASSLTRSDGYTF. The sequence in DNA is TGTGCCAGCAGCCTGACACGTTCCGATGGCTACACCTTC.